This T cell receptor beta chain is from a study of identical twins. Study findings and constraints: A lower insertion count was a feature of abundant cord blood beta clonotypes, with no such feature in memory repertoires. Twin-shared out-of-frame alpha sequences were enriched for low generation probability.

TCRdb ran MiXCR on the 5' RACE reads and lists one entry per CDR3 protein. The sample has under 1 million distinct CDR3 sequences, 10% to 15% seen once. V was cut by 1 base and J by 0 bases, with 8 bases left in between. The CDR3 sequence is 15 residues long. The germline V gene has CDR1 SGHKS and CDR2 YYEKEE (reference sequence). Regarding this clonotype: Antigen unknown.

This same sample was also taken into another study, of yellow fever vaccine responses in identical twins.

What was sequenced was PBMCs. This sequence was found in a woman aged 18-29 years in good health. This chain connects TRBV5-5 to TRBJ2-1; no definite D call. CDR3 loop: CASSLYLDSYNEQFF. DNA for the CDR3: TGTGCCAGCAGCTTGTATCTAGACTCCTACAATGAGCAGTTCTTC. Variable domain in full (rest from reference TRBV5-5 and TRBJ2-1): DAGVTQSPTHLIKTRGQQVTLRCSPISGHKSVSWYQQVLGQGPQFIFQYYEKEERGRGNFPDRFSARQFPNYSSELNVNALLLGDSALYLCASSLYLDSYNEQFFGPGTRLTVL.